The clone carrying this T cell receptor (beta chain) was observed a single time. These data belong to a study of blood T cell repertoires in COVID-19. Study details: Acute and convalescent COVID-19 specimens originated in the United States, Italy and Spain. T cells, B-cell-depleted T cells, or PBMCs provided the cDNA or gDNA that served as material.

V was trimmed by 5 bases and J by 6 bases, leaving 13 bases between them. Germline V gene sequence: CDR1 SQVTM, CDR2 ANQGSEA. The CDR3 consists of 12 residues. Study processing details: Using reference gene primer amplification, nucleated cell counts were estimated. TCRdb keeps only in-frame clones here, not all; method: immunoSEQ multiplex PCR. D and trimming come from the DNA, and the V and J calls and clone size come from that table. Counted here are about 59,000 clones, 80% to 95% occurring once; the ten biggest clones make up approximately 16%. The TCR comes from an older man with acute or convalescent COVID-19. The chain links TRBV29-1 to TRBJ2-5, with D possibly being TRBD2 (6 bases). Sequenced sample: peripheral blood. CDR3 nucleotides: TGCAGCGTTTCGGAGGGGTTGCAGACCCAGTACTTC. This sequence encodes CSVSEGLQTQYF.